This T cell receptor (beta chain) was captured in a study of blood T cell repertoires in COVID-19. Methods used by the authors: The assay estimated nucleated cells by amplifying reference gene primers. Method: immunoSEQ multiplex PCR; TCRdb's copy keeps in-frame clones and lacks some. V, J and clone size are those of that table, while D and trimming were read from the DNA. Of around 30,000 clones in the sample, about 89% were seen once. The CDR3 has 15 residues. V dropped 2 bases and J dropped 2 bases, with 10 bases sitting between them. Germline CDR1 KGHSH, CDR2 LQKENI. This clone was counted between two and nine times. This specimen includes other DNA sequences encoding the same CDR3.

The source is a human donor in a cohort sampled during active COVID-19. The sample consisted of peripheral blood. The genes are TRBV18 and TRBJ1-5; tentative D call: TRBD1 (5 bases). The CDR3 spells CASSPGGVGNQPQHF. The CDR3, as DNA: TGTGCCAGCTCACCAGGGGGGGTGGGCAATCAGCCCCAGCATTTT. Together with reference TRBV18 and TRBJ1-5, the CDR3 gives the full variable domain: NAGVMQNPRHLVRRRGQEARLRCSPMKGHSHVYWYRQLPEEGLKFMVYLQKENIIDESGMPKERFSAEFPKEGPSILRIQQVVRGDSAAYFCASSPGGVGNQPQHFGDGTRLSIL.